The entry that follows covers one TCR beta chain sequence. Sequencing was performed with immunoSEQ multiplex PCR; in TCRdb, only in-frame clones are kept and a portion is missing. This sample yields 100,000 or so clones, of which around 96% are seen a single time; around 0.2% belongs to the top ten. The sample belongs to a study of technical replicates of blood from several donors. V was shortened by 7 bases and J by 4 bases, with 19 bases between the two germline ends. Germline V gives CDR1 SQVTM, CDR2 ANQGSEA. CDR3 length: 14 residues. The chain carries TRBV29-1 and TRBJ2-5, with D possibly TRBD1 on 5 matching bases. The sequence derives from a human donor in good health. Sequenced input: T cells isolated from PBMCs. CDR3 nucleotides: TGCAGCGCAACCCGAGGACACAGGACAGAGACCCAGTACTTC. It translates to CSATRGHRTETQYF.